This T cell receptor (beta chain) was sequenced during a study of blood T cell repertoires in COVID-19. Per the study methods: Cell counts per sample came from amplifying reference gene primers. The protocol was immunoSEQ multiplex PCR, while the TCRdb copy is restricted to in-frame clones and leaves out a portion. V, J and clone size derive from that table, while D and trimming were established from the DNA sequence. Of approximately 300,000 clones listed, more than 85% were seen once; the top ten hold around 18%. Germline CDR1 SGHRS, CDR2 YFSETQ. The CDR3 has 16 amino acids. After removal of 3 bases from V and 5 bases from J, the junction contained 10 bases not matched to a gene. The study assigned cohorts using participant-reported clinical history.

The receptor was isolated from a woman in her thirties who had recovered from COVID-19. The chain couples TRBV5-1 to TRBJ2-3; 9 nucleotides line up with TRBD2. Sequenced material: PBMCs or T cells enriched from blood (not recorded which). The CDR3 loop reads CASSSPPGLARDTQYF. Here the CDR3 DNA reads TGCGCCAGCAGCTCACCTCCGGGACTAGCTAGAGATACGCAGTATTTT.